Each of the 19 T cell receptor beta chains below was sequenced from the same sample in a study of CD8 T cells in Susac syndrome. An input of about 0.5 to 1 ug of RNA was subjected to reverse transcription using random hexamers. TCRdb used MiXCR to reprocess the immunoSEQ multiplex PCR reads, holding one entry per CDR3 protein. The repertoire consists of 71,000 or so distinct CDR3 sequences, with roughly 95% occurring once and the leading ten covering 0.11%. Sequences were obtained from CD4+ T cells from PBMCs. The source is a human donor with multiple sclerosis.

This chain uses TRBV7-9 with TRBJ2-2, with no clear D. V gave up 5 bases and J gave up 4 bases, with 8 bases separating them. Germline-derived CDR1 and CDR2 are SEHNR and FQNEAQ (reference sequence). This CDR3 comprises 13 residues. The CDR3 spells CASSIRFTGELFF. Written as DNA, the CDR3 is TGTGCCAGCAGCATCAGATTCACCGGGGAGCTGTTTTTT. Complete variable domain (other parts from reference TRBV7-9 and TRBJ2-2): DTGVSQNPRHKITKRGQNVTFRCDPISEHNRLYWYRQTLGQGPEFLTYFQNEAQLEKSRLLSDRFSAERPKGSFSTLEIQRTEQGDSAMYLCASSIRFTGELFFGEGSRLTVL.

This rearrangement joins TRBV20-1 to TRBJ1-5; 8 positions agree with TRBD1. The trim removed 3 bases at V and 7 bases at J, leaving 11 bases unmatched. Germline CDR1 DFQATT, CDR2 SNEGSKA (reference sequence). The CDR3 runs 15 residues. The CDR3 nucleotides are TGCAGTGCTAGGCCCGACAGGGGCCCTGGGCAGCCCCAGCATTTT. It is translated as CSARPDRGPGQPQHF.

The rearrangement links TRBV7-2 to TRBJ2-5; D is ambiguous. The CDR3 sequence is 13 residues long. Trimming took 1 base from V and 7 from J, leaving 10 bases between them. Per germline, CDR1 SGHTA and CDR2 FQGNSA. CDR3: CASSLESGLTQYF. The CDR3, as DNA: TGTGCCAGCAGCTTAGAGTCCGGGTTGACCCAGTACTTC.

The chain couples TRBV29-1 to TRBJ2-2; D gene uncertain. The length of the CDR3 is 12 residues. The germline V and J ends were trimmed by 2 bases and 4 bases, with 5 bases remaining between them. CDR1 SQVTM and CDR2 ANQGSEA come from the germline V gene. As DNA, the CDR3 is TGCAGCGTTGAACGGATCACCGGGGAGCTGTTTTTT. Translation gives CSVERITGELFF.

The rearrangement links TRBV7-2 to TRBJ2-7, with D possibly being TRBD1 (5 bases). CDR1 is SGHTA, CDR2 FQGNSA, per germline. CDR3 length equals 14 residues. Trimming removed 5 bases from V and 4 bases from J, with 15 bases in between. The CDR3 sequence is CASSLDKGRYEQYF. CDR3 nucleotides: TGTGCCAGCAGCCTGGACAAAGGGCGGTACGAGCAGTACTTC.

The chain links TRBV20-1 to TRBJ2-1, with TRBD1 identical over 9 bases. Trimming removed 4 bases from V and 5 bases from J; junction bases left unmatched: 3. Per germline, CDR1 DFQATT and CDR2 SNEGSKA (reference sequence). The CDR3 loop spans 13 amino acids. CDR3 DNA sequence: TGCAGTGCTACGGGACAGGGAGACAATGAGCAGTTCTTC. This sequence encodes CSATGQGDNEQFF.

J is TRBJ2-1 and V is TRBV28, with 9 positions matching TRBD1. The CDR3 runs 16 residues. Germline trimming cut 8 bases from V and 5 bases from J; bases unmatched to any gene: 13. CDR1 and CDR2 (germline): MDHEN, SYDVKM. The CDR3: CASHGVGTGPHNEQFF. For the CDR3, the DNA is TGTGCCAGCCACGGGGTCGGGACAGGGCCTCACAATGAGCAGTTCTTC.

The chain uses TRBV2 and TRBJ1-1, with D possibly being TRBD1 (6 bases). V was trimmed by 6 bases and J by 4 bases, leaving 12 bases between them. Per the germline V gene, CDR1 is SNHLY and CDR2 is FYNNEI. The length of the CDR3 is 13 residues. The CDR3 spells CASSRQVSTEAFF. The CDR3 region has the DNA TGTGCCAGCAGCCGACAGGTTAGCACTGAAGCTTTCTTT.

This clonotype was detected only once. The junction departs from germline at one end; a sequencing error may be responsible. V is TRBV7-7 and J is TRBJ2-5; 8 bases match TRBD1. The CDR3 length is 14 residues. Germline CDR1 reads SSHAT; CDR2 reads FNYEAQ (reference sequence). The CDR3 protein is CASSEADREETQYF. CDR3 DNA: TGTGCTAGCAGCGAAGCGGACAGGGAAGAGACCCAGTACTTC.

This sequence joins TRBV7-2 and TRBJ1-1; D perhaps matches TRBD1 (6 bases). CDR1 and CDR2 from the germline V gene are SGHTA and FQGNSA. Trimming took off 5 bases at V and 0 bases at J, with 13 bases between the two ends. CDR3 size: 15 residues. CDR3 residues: CASSEDSLLNTEAFF. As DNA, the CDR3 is TGTGCCAGCAGCGAGGACAGCCTATTGAACACTGAAGCTTTCTTT.

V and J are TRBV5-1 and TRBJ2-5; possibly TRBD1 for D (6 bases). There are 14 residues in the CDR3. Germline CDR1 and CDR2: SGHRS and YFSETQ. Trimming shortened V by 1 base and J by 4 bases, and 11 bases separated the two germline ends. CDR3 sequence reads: CASSLTGGPETQYF. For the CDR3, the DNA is TGCGCCAGCAGCTTGACTGGGGGCCCAGAGACCCAGTACTTC.

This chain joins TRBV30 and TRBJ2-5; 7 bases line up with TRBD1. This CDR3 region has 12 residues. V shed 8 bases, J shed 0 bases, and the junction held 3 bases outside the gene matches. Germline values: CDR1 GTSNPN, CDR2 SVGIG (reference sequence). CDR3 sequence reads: CAIDRDQETQYF. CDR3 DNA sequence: TGTGCCATAGACAGGGACCAAGAGACCCAGTACTTC. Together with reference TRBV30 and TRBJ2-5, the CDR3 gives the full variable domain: SQTIHQWPATLVQPVGSPLSLECTVEGTSNPNLYWYRQAAGRGLQLLFYSVGIGQISSEVPQNLSASRPQDRQFILSSKKLLLSDSGFYLCAIDRDQETQYFGPGTRLLVL.

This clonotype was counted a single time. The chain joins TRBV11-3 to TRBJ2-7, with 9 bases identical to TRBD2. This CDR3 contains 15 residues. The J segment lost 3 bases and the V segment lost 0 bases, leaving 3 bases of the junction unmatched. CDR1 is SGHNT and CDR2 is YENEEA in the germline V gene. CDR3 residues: CASSLDSGGNYEQYF. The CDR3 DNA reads TGTGCCAGCAGCTTAGACAGCGGGGGGAACTACGAGCAGTACTTC.

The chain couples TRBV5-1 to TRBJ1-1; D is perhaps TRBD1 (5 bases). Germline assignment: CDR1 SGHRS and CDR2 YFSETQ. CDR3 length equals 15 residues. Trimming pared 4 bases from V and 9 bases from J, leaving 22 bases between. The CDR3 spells CASSPLRGDQDQAFF. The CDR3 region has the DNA TGCGCCAGCAGCCCCCTACGGGGGGACCAAGATCAAGCTTTCTTT.

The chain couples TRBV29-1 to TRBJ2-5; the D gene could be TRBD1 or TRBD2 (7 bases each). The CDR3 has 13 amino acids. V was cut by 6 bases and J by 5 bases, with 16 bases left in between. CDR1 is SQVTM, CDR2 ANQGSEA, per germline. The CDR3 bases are TGCAGCGTCTATAGGGGGCGGGGGGAGACCCAGTACTTC. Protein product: CSVYRGRGETQYF.

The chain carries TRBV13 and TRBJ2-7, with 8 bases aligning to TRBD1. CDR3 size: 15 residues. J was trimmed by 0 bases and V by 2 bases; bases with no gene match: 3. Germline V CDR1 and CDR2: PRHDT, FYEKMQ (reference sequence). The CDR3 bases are TGTGCCAGCAGCTTACAGGGGGCGAGCTCCTACGAGCAGTACTTC. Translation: CASSLQGASSYEQYF.

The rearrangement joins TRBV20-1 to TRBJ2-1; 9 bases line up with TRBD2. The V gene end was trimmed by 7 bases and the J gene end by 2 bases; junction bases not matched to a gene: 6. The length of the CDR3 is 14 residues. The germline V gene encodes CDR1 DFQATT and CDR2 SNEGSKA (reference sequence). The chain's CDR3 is CSGAGGGAYNEQFF. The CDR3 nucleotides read TGCAGTGGAGCGGGCGGGGGGGCCTACAATGAGCAGTTCTTC.

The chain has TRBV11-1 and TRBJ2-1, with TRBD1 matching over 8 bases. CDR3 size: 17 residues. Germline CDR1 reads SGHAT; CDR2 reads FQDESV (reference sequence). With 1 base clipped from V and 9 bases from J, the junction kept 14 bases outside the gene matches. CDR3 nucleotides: TGTGCCAGCAGCTTAGGTAGCAGGGGGCGCGGAGTAGGTGAGCAGTTCTTC. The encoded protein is CASSLGSRGRGVGEQFF.

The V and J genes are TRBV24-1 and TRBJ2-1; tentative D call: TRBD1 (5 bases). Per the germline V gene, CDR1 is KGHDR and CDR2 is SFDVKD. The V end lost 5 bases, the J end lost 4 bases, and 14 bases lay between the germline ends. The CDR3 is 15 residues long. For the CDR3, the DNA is TGTGCCACCAGTGTCTCGACGGACATATACAATGAGCAGTTCTTC. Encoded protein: CATSVSTDIYNEQFF.